This T cell receptor (beta chain) was sequenced during a study of blood T cells in healthy people across ages. With a J-beta primer mix and a sample-barcoded 5' primer, a second PCR ran roughly 6 to 11 cycles. Sequencing recovered at least 2.5 million CDR3-containing paired-end reads from each sample. Via MiXCR, TCRdb re-called the 5' RACE reads, giving one row per CDR3 protein. The data hold about 730,000 distinct CDR3 sequences, with more than 40% observed a single time. The CDR3 sequence is 13 residues long. Trimming at V came to 8 bases and at J to 6 bases, leaving 10 bases not matched to a gene. The germline V gene has CDR1 DFQATT and CDR2 SNEGSKA (reference sequence).

The TCR sequence derives from an older woman in good health. V is TRBV20-1 and J is TRBJ2-3; the match to TRBD2 covers 8 bases. The material sequenced was blood. CDR3 in amino acids: CSPRTSSRDTQYF. The CDR3 DNA reads as TGCAGTCCCCGGACTAGCTCGCGGGATACGCAGTATTTT.